This TCR beta chain was found in a study of control samples from healthy donors and cancer patients. The assay was immunoSEQ multiplex PCR, and TCRdb's table has in-frame clones only and misses some. Among around 140,000 clones, over 85% were seen once, and the ten largest hold roughly 8%. CDR1 is GTSNPN and CDR2 is SVGIG in the germline V gene (reference sequence). CDR3 length equals 16 residues. V dropped 2 bases and J dropped 2; count of bases not matched to a gene: 9. Sequencing input: PBMCs. The receptor comes from a man aged 50 or older with head and neck cancer. This chain joins TRBV30 and TRBJ2-1; 7 nucleotides agree with TRBD2. In nucleotides, the CDR3 is TGTGCCTGGAGTTCCTATTCTAGCGGCCCCTACAATGAGCAGTTCTTC. As protein: CAWSSYSSGPYNEQFF.